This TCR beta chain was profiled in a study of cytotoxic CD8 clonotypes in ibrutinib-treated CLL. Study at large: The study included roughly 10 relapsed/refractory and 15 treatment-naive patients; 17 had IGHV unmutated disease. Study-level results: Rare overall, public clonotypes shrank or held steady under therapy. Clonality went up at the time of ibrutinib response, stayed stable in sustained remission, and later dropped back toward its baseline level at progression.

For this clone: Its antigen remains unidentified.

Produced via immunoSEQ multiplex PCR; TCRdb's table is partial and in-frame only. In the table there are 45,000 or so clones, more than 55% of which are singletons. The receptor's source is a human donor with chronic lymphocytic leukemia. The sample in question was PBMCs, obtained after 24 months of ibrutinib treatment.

In DNA, the CDR3 is TGTGCCAGCAAGGACAGAACTAATGAAAAACTGTTTTTT. It specifies CASKDRTNEKLFF. The chain carries TRBV6-1 and TRBJ1-4; possibly TRBD1 for D (6 bases). The ends were cut back, 7 bases at V and 1 base at J, with 7 bases in the middle. Germline V gives CDR1 MNHNS, CDR2 SASEGT. The CDR3 length is 13 residues.